This entry lists 4 T cell receptor beta chains sequenced from one sample in a study of CD8 T cells in Susac syndrome. RNA, at roughly 0.5 to 1 ug, was reverse transcribed with random hexamers. TCRdb reprocessed the immunoSEQ multiplex PCR reads via MiXCR and lists one record per CDR3 protein. The sample includes roughly 200,000 distinct CDR3 sequences, 95% seen only once; the top ten take 0.1%. Sequences were obtained from CD4+ T cells from PBMCs. These TCRs come from a human donor in good health.

The genes are TRBV3-1 and TRBJ1-2; 8 bases line up with TRBD1. V was pared by 4 bases and J by 4 bases, with 5 bases of the junction left unmatched. The CDR3 contains 14 residues. Per germline, CDR1 LGHDT and CDR2 YNNKEL (reference sequence). CDR3 DNA sequence: TGTGCCAGCAGCCTTGGACAGGGACGCTATGGCTACACCTTC. Encoded protein: CASSLGQGRYGYTF.

This chain connects TRBV20-1 to TRBJ1-2, with TRBD1 as a possible D gene (5 bases). Germline V gene data show CDR1 as DFQATT and CDR2 as SNEGSKA (reference sequence). The CDR3 consists of 11 residues. The ends were cut back, 4 bases at V and 10 bases at J, with 13 bases in the middle. The CDR3 here is CSANRDLIYTF. CDR3 in DNA: TGCAGTGCTAACCGGGACCTGATCTACACCTTC.

V gene TRBV11-2 combines with J gene TRBJ2-7, with D possibly TRBD1 on 6 matching bases. V dropped 5 bases and J dropped 6 bases, with 23 bases sitting between them. Germline assignment: CDR1 SGHAT and CDR2 FQNNGV. The CDR3 runs to 16 residues. The CDR3 DNA follows: TGTGCCAGCAGCCTTGCCCCGGCCGAGACAGGCATCGAGCAGTACTTC. It is translated as CASSLAPAETGIEQYF.

The CDR3 is CAIRTSGIKNEQFF. DNA for the CDR3: TGTGCCATCCGGACTAGCGGGATCAAGAATGAGCAGTTCTTC. The chain combines TRBV10-3 with TRBJ2-1, with TRBD2 identical over 12 bases. CDR1 and CDR2 (germline): ENHRY, SYGVKD. The CDR3 runs 14 residues. V trimming: 8 bases; J trimming: 7 bases; junction bases outside the gene matches: 6.